The 13 T cell receptor beta chains below all came from one sample that was sequenced in a study of blood T cell repertoires in COVID-19. Produced via immunoSEQ multiplex PCR; TCRdb's table is partial and in-frame only. The data contain over 100,000 clones, 87% of them seen just once; the ten biggest clones take up around 15%. The sequenced sample consisted of peripheral blood. The receptors come from a man aged 45-60 years with acute or convalescent COVID-19.

The rearrangement links TRBV14 to TRBJ1-4; no clear D. The CDR3 is made up of 14 amino acids. Germline V gene sequence: CDR1 SGHDN, CDR2 FVKESK. Trimming cost V 7 bases and J 7 bases, with 16 bases left between them. DNA for the CDR3: TGTGCCAGCAACGTACAAGAAGGGAGTGAAAAACTGTTTTTT. Its protein product is CASNVQEGSEKLFF. Supplemented by reference TRBV14 and TRBJ1-4, the full variable domain reads EAGVTQFPSHSVIEKGQTVTLRCDPISGHDNLYWYRRVMGKEIKFLLHFVKESKQDESGMPNNRFLAERTGGTYSTLKVQPAELEDSGVYFCASNVQEGSEKLFFGSGTQLSVL.

On this clone: Other DNA sequences from this sample encode an identical CDR3 as well. J is TRBJ1-1 and V is TRBV10-3; the D gene is possibly TRBD1 (6 bases). V lost 8 bases, J lost 1 base, and 11 bases lay in between. Looked up from germline, CDR1 is ENHRY and CDR2 is SYGVKD. CDR3 length: 13 amino acids. CDR3 amino acids: CAISRTENTEAFF. The CDR3 DNA sequence: TGTGCCATCTCCCGGACAGAGAACACTGAAGCTTTCTTT.

V usage is TRBV5-1 and J usage is TRBJ2-1; 8 bases fit TRBD1. V was clipped by 5 bases and J by 7 bases; unmatched bases: 8. Germline assignment: CDR1 SGHRS and CDR2 YFSETQ. The CDR3 runs to 14 residues. The DNA of the CDR3 is TGCGCCAGCAGTGAGGCAGGGGGCAAGAATGAGCAGTTCTTC. Protein product: CASSEAGGKNEQFF.

The chain joins TRBV3-1 (or the pseudogene TRBV3-2) to TRBJ2-5; D not resolved. This CDR3 contains 13 residues. CDR1 is LGHDT and CDR2 is YNNKEL in the germline V gene (reference sequence). V was trimmed by 1 base and J by 5 bases, leaving 8 bases between them. Here the CDR3 reads CASSQAYLETQYF. CDR3 nucleotide sequence: TGTGCCAGCAGCCAAGCCTATTTGGAGACCCAGTACTTC.

The chain uses TRBV12-5 and TRBJ1-1; D ambiguous. Germline V gene sequence: CDR1 LGHNT, CDR2 FRNRAP. Trimming stripped 2 bases from V and 5 bases from J, with 15 bases between. CDR3 length equals 15 residues. CDR3 DNA: TGTGCTAGTGGTTTGCCAAACACGGCCAGGACTGAAGCTTTCTTT. This codes for CASGLPNTARTEAFF.

The chain employs TRBV9 and TRBJ2-5, with TRBD2 matching over 11 bases. This CDR3 is built from 15 residues. V lost 0 bases to trimming and J lost 4 bases; unmatched junction nucleotides: 2. Germline assignment: CDR1 SGDLS and CDR2 YYNGEE. CDR3 in DNA: TGTGCCAGCAGCGTAGGACTAGCGGGATCAGAGACCCAGTACTTC. Encoded protein: CASSVGLAGSETQYF. Full variable domain (outside the CDR3, taken from reference TRBV9 and TRBJ2-5): DSGVTQTPKHLITATGQRVTLRCSPRSGDLSVYWYQQSLDQGLQFLIQYYNGEERAKGNILERFSAQQFPDLHSELNLSSLELGDSALYFCASSVGLAGSETQYFGPGTRLLVL.

The gene calls are TRBV11-3 and TRBJ2-1; 7 nucleotides agree with TRBD2. Germline values: CDR1 SGHNT, CDR2 YENEEA. V lost 1 base, J lost 3 bases, and 6 bases stayed unmatched. CDR3 length: 16 residues. The CDR3 loop is CASSLVGKRDYNEQFF. The CDR3 DNA sequence: TGTGCCAGCAGCTTAGTGGGGAAGCGGGACTACAATGAGCAGTTCTTC.

The chain recombines TRBV28 with TRBJ1-4, with D unclear. Germline CDR1 MDHEN, CDR2 SYDVKM. Trimming stripped 7 bases from V and 3 bases from J, with 15 bases between. The CDR3 is made up of 15 amino acids. Here the CDR3 reads CASTSSRAPNEKLFF. The CDR3 DNA reads TGTGCCAGCACCTCTTCGAGGGCACCTAATGAAAAACTGTTTTTT.

V is TRBV28 and J is TRBJ2-5; perhaps TRBD2 as D (5 bases). The length of the CDR3 is 16 residues. Germline CDR1 is MDHEN and CDR2 is SYDVKM. The V end lost 6 bases, the J end lost 4 bases, and 21 bases lay between the germline ends. In DNA, the CDR3 is TGTGCCAGCAGCCCCACGGTCGCCCGAGGGCGAGAGACCCAGTACTTC. Its translation: CASSPTVARGRETQYF.

This sequence joins TRBV6-2 or TRBV6-3 and TRBJ2-7; D ambiguous. Germline-derived CDR1 and CDR2 are MNHEY and SVGEGT. V was trimmed by 2 bases and J by 5 bases, leaving 4 bases between them. CDR3 length: 11 amino acids. The CDR3 nucleotides read TGTGCCAGCAGTTACCCGGACGAGCAGTACTTC. This translates into CASSYPDEQYF.

This clone has just one count. This chain links TRBV28 with TRBJ2-1; 9 bases line up with TRBD2. The CDR3 loop spans 16 amino acids. V lost 6 bases and J lost 7; bases outside the gene matches: 13. The germline V gene encodes CDR1 MDHEN and CDR2 SYDVKM. CDR3: CASRPRAGGPWNEQFF. As DNA, the CDR3 is TGTGCCAGCAGACCCCGGGCGGGAGGGCCCTGGAATGAGCAGTTCTTC. Filled out from reference TRBV28 and TRBJ2-1, the complete variable domain reads DVKVTQSSRYLVKRTGEKVFLECVQDMDHENMFWYRQDPGLGLRLIYFSYDVKMKEKGDIPEGYSVSREKKERFSLILESASTNQTSMYLCASRPRAGGPWNEQFFGPGTRLTVL.

This chain links TRBV5-1 with TRBJ2-2; D is perhaps TRBD2 (5 bases). Trimming stripped 1 base from V and 1 base from J, with 11 bases between. The CDR3 runs 16 residues. Per the germline V gene, CDR1 is SGHRS and CDR2 is YFSETQ. The CDR3 sequence: CASSLWPAVNTGELFF. CDR3 in DNA: TGCGCCAGCAGCTTGTGGCCAGCGGTGAACACCGGGGAGCTGTTTTTT. The variable domain in full, with the rest retrieved from reference TRBV5-1 and TRBJ2-2, is KAGVTQTPRYLIKTRGQQVTLSCSPISGHRSVSWYQQTPGQGLQFLFEYFSETQRNKGNFPGRFSGRQFSNSRSEMNVSTLELGDSALYLCASSLWPAVNTGELFFGEGSRLTVL.

This sequence joins TRBV5-3 and TRBJ2-4; 9 positions agree with TRBD1. TRBV5-3 is an ORF, and what it does is uncertain. This CDR3 spans 15 amino acids. V dropped 4 bases and J dropped 6; count of bases not matched to a gene: 8. The CDR3 region is CARSLDRGARNIQYF. Written as DNA, the CDR3 is TGTGCCAGAAGCCTGGACAGGGGAGCTAGAAACATTCAGTACTTC.